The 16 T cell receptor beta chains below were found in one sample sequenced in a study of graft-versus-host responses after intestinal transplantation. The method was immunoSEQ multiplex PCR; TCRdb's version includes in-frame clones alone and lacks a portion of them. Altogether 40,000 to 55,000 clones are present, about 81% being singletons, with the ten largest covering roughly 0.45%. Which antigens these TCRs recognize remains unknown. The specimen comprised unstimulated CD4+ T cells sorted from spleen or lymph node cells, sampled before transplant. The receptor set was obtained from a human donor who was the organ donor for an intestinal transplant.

CDR3 DNA: TGCGCCAGCAGCGGGGGCTCCACAGATACGCAGTATTTT. As protein: CASSGGSTDTQYF. The chain couples TRBV4-1 to TRBJ2-3; tentatively, D is TRBD1 (6 bases). Per germline, CDR1 MGHRA and CDR2 YSYEKL. This CDR3 spans 13 amino acids. V was shortened by 5 bases and J by 2 bases, with 8 bases between the two germline ends.

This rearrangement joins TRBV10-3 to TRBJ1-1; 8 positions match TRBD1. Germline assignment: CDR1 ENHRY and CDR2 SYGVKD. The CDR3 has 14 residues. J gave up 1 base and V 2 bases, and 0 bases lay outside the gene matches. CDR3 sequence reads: CAISEGQGNTEAFF. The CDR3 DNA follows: TGTGCCATCAGTGAGGGACAGGGGAACACTGAAGCTTTCTTT.

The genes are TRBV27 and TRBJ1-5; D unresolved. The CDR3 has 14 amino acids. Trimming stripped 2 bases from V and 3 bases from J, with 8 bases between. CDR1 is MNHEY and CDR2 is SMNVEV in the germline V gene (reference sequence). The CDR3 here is CASSLRSVNQPQHF. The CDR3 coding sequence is TGTGCCAGCAGTTTAAGGTCAGTCAATCAGCCCCAGCATTTT.

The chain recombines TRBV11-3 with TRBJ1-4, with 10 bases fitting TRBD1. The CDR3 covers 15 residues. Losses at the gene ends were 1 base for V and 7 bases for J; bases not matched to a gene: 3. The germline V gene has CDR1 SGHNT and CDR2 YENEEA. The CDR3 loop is CASSLVGQGREKLFF. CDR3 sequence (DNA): TGTGCCAGCAGCTTAGTGGGACAGGGGCGTGAAAAACTGTTTTTT.

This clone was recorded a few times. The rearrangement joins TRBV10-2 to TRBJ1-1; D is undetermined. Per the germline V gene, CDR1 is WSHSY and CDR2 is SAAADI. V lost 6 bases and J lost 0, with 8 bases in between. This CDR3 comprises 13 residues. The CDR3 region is CASRSVVNTEAFF. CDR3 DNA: TGCGCCAGCAGGTCGGTCGTGAACACTGAAGCTTTCTTT.

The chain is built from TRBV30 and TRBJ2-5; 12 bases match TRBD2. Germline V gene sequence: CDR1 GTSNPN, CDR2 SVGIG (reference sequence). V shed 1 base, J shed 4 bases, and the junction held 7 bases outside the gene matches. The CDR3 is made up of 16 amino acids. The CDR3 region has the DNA TGTGCCTGGAGTGGGGCTAGCGGGGGGGCCAGAGAGACCCAGTACTTC. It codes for CAWSGASGGARETQYF. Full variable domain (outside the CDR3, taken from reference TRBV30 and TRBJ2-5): SQTIHQWPATLVQPVGSPLSLECTVEGTSNPNLYWYRQAAGRGLQLLFYSVGIGQISSEVPQNLSASRPQDRQFILSSKKLLLSDSGFYLCAWSGASGGARETQYFGPGTRLLVL.

The CDR3 spells CAYSGTAHEKLFF. The CDR3 coding sequence is TGTGCCTATTCCGGGACAGCTCACGAAAAACTGTTTTTT. This sequence joins TRBV30 and TRBJ1-4; TRBD1 matches at 7 bases. With 7 bases clipped from V and 8 bases from J, the junction kept 10 bases outside the gene matches. CDR3 size: 13 residues. From germline, CDR1 is GTSNPN and CDR2 SVGIG (reference sequence).

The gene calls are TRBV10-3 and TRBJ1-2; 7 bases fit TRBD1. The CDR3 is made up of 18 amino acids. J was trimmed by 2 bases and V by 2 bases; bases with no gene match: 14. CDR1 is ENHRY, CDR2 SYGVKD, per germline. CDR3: CAISEAPFLGQKNYGYTF. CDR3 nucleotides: TGTGCCATCAGTGAGGCCCCTTTCCTGGGACAGAAGAACTATGGCTACACCTTC.

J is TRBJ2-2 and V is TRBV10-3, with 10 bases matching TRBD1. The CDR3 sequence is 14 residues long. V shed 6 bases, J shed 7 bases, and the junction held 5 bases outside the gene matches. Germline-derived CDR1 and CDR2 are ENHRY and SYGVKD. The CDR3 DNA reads TGTGCCATCAGAGGACAGGGGGGAATCGGGGAGCTGTTTTTT. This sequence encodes CAIRGQGGIGELFF.

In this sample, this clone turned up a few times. In DNA form, the CDR3 reads TGTGCCAGCAGCTCCCAGCGGGGGCTCTGGTACGAGCAGTACTTC. Translation: CASSSQRGLWYEQYF. J is TRBJ2-7 and V is TRBV7-9; 8 bases fit TRBD2. CDR1 and CDR2 (germline): SEHNR, FQNEAQ (reference sequence). With 4 bases clipped from V and 4 bases from J, the junction kept 9 bases outside the gene matches. This CDR3 comprises 15 residues. Full variable domain (rest looked up from reference TRBV7-9 and TRBJ2-7): DTGVSQNPRHKITKRGQNVTFRCDPISEHNRLYWYRQTLGQGPEFLTYFQNEAQLEKSRLLSDRFSAERPKGSFSTLEIQRTEQGDSAMYLCASSSQRGLWYEQYFGPGTRLTVT.

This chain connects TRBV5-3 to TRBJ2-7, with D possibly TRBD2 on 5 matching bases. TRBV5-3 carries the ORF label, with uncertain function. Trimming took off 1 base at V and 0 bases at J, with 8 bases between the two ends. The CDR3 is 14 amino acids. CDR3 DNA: TGTGCCAGAAGCTTGTTTACTAGCTCCTACGAGCAGTACTTC. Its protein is CARSLFTSSYEQYF.

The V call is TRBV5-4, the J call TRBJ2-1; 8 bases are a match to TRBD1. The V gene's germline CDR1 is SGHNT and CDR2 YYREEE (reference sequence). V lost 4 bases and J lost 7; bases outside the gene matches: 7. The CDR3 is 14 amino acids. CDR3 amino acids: CASSVGQGRNEQFF. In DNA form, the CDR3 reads TGTGCCAGCAGCGTAGGACAGGGTCGGAATGAGCAGTTCTTC.

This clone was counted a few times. The CDR3 coding sequence is TGTGCCGCTCACCCGACGGAGGCAGGGGGCTACACCTTC. This translates into CAAHPTEAGGYTF. The chain has TRBV30 and TRBJ1-2, with a tentative D call TRBD1 (5 bases). Germline V gene sequence: CDR1 GTSNPN, CDR2 SVGIG (reference sequence). CDR3 length equals 13 residues. Trimming pared 8 bases from V and 8 bases from J, leaving 21 bases between.

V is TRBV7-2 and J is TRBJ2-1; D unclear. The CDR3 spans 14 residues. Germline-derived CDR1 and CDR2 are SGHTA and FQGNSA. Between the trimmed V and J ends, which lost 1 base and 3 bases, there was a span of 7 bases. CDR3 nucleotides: TGTGCCAGCAGCTTAGATGCAGGCTACAATGAGCAGTTCTTC. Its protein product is CASSLDAGYNEQFF.

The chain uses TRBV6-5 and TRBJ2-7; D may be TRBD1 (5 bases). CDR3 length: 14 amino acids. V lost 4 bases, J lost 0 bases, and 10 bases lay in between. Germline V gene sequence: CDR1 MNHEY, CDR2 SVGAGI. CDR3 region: CASSLAGNSYEQYF. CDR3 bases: TGTGCCAGCAGTTTAGCAGGGAACTCCTACGAGCAGTACTTC.

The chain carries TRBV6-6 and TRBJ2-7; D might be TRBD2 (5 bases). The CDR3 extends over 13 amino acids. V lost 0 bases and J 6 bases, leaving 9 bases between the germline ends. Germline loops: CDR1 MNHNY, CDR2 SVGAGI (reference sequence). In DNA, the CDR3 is TGTGCCAGCAGTTACTCATCTAGCCGCGAGCAGTACTTC. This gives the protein CASSYSSSREQYF.